The 27 T cell receptor beta chains below were found in one sample sequenced in a study of blood T cell repertoires in COVID-19. Generated by immunoSEQ multiplex PCR, the TCRdb table keeps only in-frame clones and is missing some. Among about 85,000 clones listed, around 90% were seen once. Sequenced: peripheral blood. The source is a middle-aged man with acute or convalescent COVID-19.

The V call is TRBV7-3, the J call TRBJ2-2, with 9 bases aligning to TRBD1. Looked up from germline, CDR1 is SGHTA and CDR2 is FQGTGA. This CDR3 is 14 amino acids long. Unmatched junction bases numbered 4, after V lost 6 bases and J lost 5 bases. The CDR3 loop is CASRGQGPTGELFF. The DNA for the CDR3 is TGTGCCAGCAGGGGACAGGGTCCGACCGGGGAGCTGTTTTTT.

The genes are TRBV5-6 and TRBJ2-3; 7 nucleotides align to TRBD2. The germline V gene encodes CDR1 SGHDT and CDR2 YYEEEE. Unmatched junction bases numbered 4, after V lost 0 bases and J lost 3 bases. This CDR3 region has 15 residues. The CDR3 spells CASSLGEGWTDTQYF. The CDR3 DNA reads TGTGCCAGCAGCTTGGGGGAGGGATGGACAGATACGCAGTATTTT.

This clone appeared once. The rearrangement links TRBV9 to TRBJ2-1, with 7 bases that match TRBD2. Trimming took 2 bases from V and 7 from J; bases not matched to a gene: 12. Germline lookup yields CDR1 SGDLS and CDR2 YYNGEE. CDR3 size: 16 residues. Here the CDR3 DNA reads TGTGCCAGCAGCGTCGGGTCTAGCGGTTTGTGGAATGAGCAGTTCTTC. Its translation is CASSVGSSGLWNEQFF.

V and J are TRBV7-9 and TRBJ1-4; D uncertain. With 2 bases removed from V and 3 bases from J, the gap between germline ends came to 10 bases. The CDR3 extends over 15 amino acids. Germline V gives CDR1 SEHNR, CDR2 FQNEAQ (reference sequence). CDR3 amino acids: CASSLLLAPNEKLFF. The DNA for the CDR3 is TGTGCCAGCAGCTTACTTCTGGCTCCTAATGAAAAACTGTTTTTT.

The J gene is TRBJ2-7, the V gene TRBV10-2; 11 bases align to TRBD2. The germline V gene has CDR1 WSHSY and CDR2 SAAADI. The CDR3 is 16 amino acids. V shed 0 bases, J shed 6 bases, and the junction held 7 bases outside the gene matches. The CDR3 loop reads CASSESGSGRALEQYF. As DNA, the CDR3 is TGCGCCAGCAGTGAGTCGGGTAGCGGGAGGGCTCTCGAGCAGTACTTC.

The chain joins TRBV11-2 to TRBJ2-1, with 9 bases that match TRBD1. Germline CDR1 is SGHAT and CDR2 is FQNNGV. This CDR3 contains 15 residues. Trimming removed 4 bases from V and 8 bases from J; junction bases left unmatched: 9. The CDR3 DNA is TGTGCCAGCAGCTCAGAGGGGACAGGGTGGCATGAGCAGTTCTTC. The encoded protein is CASSSEGTGWHEQFF.

V usage is TRBV3-1 (or the pseudogene TRBV3-2) and J usage is TRBJ1-5, with D perhaps matching TRBD1 (5 bases). Germline CDR1 reads LGHDT; CDR2 reads YNNKEL (reference sequence). The V end lost 8 bases, the J end lost 1 base, and 15 bases lay between the germline ends. The CDR3 runs 15 residues. The CDR3 nucleotides read TGTGCCAGCGGAATGGGGACTGTCAGCAATCAGCCCCAGCATTTT. Translated, it gives CASGMGTVSNQPQHF.

The chain carries TRBV29-1 and TRBJ2-3; 7 bases agree with TRBD2. This CDR3 has 14 amino acids. J was trimmed by 1 base and V by 4 bases; bases with no gene match: 5. Germline V lookup: CDR1 SQVTM, CDR2 ANQGSEA. In nucleotides, the CDR3 is TGCAGCGTTGTTCGGGGGGTCGGCACAGATACGCAGTATTTT. Encoded protein: CSVVRGVGTDTQYF.

The chain couples TRBV4-1 to TRBJ1-3; no firm D call. V dropped 0 bases and J dropped 0 bases, with 6 bases sitting between them. CDR1 is MGHRA, CDR2 YSYEKL, per germline. This CDR3 is 15 amino acids long. CDR3 sequence (DNA): TGCGCCAGCAGCCAAGATCTCGGCTCTGGAAACACCATATATTTT. It codes for CASSQDLGSGNTIYF.

The J gene is TRBJ2-5, the V gene TRBV5-5, with D unresolved. Germline V gives CDR1 SGHKS, CDR2 YYEKEE (reference sequence). The CDR3 is made up of 14 amino acids. Trimming shortened V by 7 bases and J by 0 bases, and 13 bases separated the two germline ends. CDR3 bases: TGTGCCAGCCGAGGCACACTGTACCAAGAGACCCAGTACTTC. Its translation: CASRGTLYQETQYF.

This chain connects TRBV2 to TRBJ2-7, with D perhaps being TRBD1 or TRBD2 (7 bases each). Germline assignment: CDR1 SNHLY and CDR2 FYNNEI. CDR3 length equals 15 residues. This chain's CDR3 is CACRGGLRSSYEQYV. The CDR3 nucleotides read TGTGCCTGCAGGGGGGGGCTCAGGAGCTCCTACGAGCAGTACGTC.

This chain joins TRBV7-7 and TRBJ1-4, with 8 positions matching TRBD1. With 5 bases clipped from V and 6 bases from J, the junction kept 5 bases outside the gene matches. The germline V gene has CDR1 SSHAT and CDR2 FNYEAQ (reference sequence). CDR3 size: 14 residues. The CDR3 spells CASSQGAKDEKLFF. The CDR3 DNA follows: TGTGCCAGCAGCCAGGGGGCTAAAGATGAAAAACTGTTTTTT.

V usage is TRBV4-1 and J usage is TRBJ1-6; maybe TRBD1 (5 bases). CDR3 length equals 14 residues. Germline CDR1 and CDR2: MGHRA and YSYEKL. The germline V and J ends were trimmed by 8 bases and 7 bases, with 15 bases remaining between them. The CDR3 loop is CASGVGRENSPLHF. The CDR3 coding sequence is TGCGCCAGCGGAGTGGGACGGGAGAATTCACCCCTCCACTTT.

This clone was observed a single time. The CDR3 DNA sequence: TGTGCCACCGACCCGAGAGGGCCCCAGCATTTT. It codes for CATDPRGPQHF. The chain has TRBV24-1 and TRBJ1-5; no definite D call. The CDR3 sequence is 11 residues long. CDR1 KGHDR and CDR2 SFDVKD come from the germline V gene. Trimming shortened V by 9 bases and J by 9 bases, and 11 bases separated the two germline ends.

This chain connects TRBV5-1 to TRBJ2-1; a possible D gene is TRBD2 (6 bases). The V gene's germline CDR1 is SGHRS and CDR2 YFSETQ. V lost 4 bases and J lost 4, with 15 bases in between. The CDR3 is made up of 15 amino acids. CDR3 in DNA: TGCGCCAGCAGCCGGGGCCATGGAGGGTACAATGAGCAGTTCTTC. Amino acids: CASSRGHGGYNEQFF.

This clone was counted a single time. The genes are TRBV3-1 (or the pseudogene TRBV3-2) and TRBJ1-4; the D gene is possibly TRBD1 (5 bases). The CDR3 loop spans 16 amino acids. Per germline, CDR1 LGHDT and CDR2 YNNKEL (reference sequence). Trimming removed 3 bases at V and 7 bases at J, with 18 bases between. CDR3: CASSHTPGRVGEKLFF. Here the CDR3 DNA reads TGTGCCAGCAGCCACACACCAGGGAGGGTTGGTGAAAAACTGTTTTTT.

This chain uses TRBV19 with TRBJ2-3; 10 bases fit TRBD2. The CDR3 is 15 amino acids. Germline V gives CDR1 LNHDA, CDR2 SQIVND (reference sequence). V dropped 5 bases and J dropped 1; count of bases not matched to a gene: 3. Here the CDR3 DNA reads TGTGCCAGTAGTCCCGGGACTAGCGGCACAGATACGCAGTATTTT. Encoded protein: CASSPGTSGTDTQYF.

The chain joins TRBV9 to TRBJ2-2, with D possibly TRBD1 on 6 matching bases. Trimming cost V 0 bases and J 6 bases, with 15 bases left between them. Germline CDR1 is SGDLS and CDR2 is YYNGEE. CDR3 length: 16 residues. Here the CDR3 DNA reads TGTGCCAGCAGCGTAGGGGACAACCGCGCCGCCGGGGAGCTGTTTTTT. Encoded protein: CASSVGDNRAAGELFF.

V and J are TRBV2 and TRBJ1-5, with TRBD1 matching over 8 bases. The CDR3 loop spans 15 amino acids. Germline loops: CDR1 SNHLY, CDR2 FYNNEI. Unmatched junction bases numbered 8, after V lost 7 bases and J lost 3 bases. The CDR3 loop is CASKIGTGYNQPQHF. CDR3 coding DNA: TGTGCCAGCAAAATTGGGACAGGCTACAATCAGCCCCAGCATTTT. The whole variable domain, filled in from reference TRBV2 and TRBJ1-5, reads EPEVTQTPSHQVTQMGQEVILRCVPISNHLYFYWYRQILGQKVEFLVSFYNNEISEKSEIFDDQFSVERPDGSNFTLKIRSTKLEDSAMYFCASKIGTGYNQPQHFGDGTRLSIL.

A single count supports this clone. The chain combines TRBV19 with TRBJ2-2; 8 bases are a match to TRBD2. Germline V lookup: CDR1 LNHDA, CDR2 SQIVND (reference sequence). After removal of 6 bases from V and 5 bases from J, the junction contained 8 bases not matched to a gene. This CDR3 spans 15 amino acids. The CDR3 bases are TGTGCCAGTAGGACCGGGGGGGCCGGGACCGGGGAGCTGTTTTTT. Its translation is CASRTGGAGTGELFF.

The V gene is TRBV15, the J gene TRBJ2-6, with 8 bases aligning to TRBD1. Looked up from germline, CDR1 is LNHNV and CDR2 is YYDKDF (reference sequence). The CDR3 sequence is 17 residues long. J gave up 0 bases and V 2 bases, and 3 bases lay outside the gene matches. The DNA for the CDR3 is TGTGCCACCAGCAGATCTACAGGGGGCTCTGGGGCCAACGTCCTGACTTTC. Translating it yields CATSRSTGGSGANVLTF.

The CDR3 DNA follows: TGTGCCAGTAGTATAGCCCTTAATGAAAAACTGTTTTTT. Protein sequence: CASSIALNEKLFF. This sequence joins TRBV19 and TRBJ1-4; D not certain. The CDR3 loop spans 13 amino acids. V lost 1 base to trimming and J lost 4 bases, with 4 bases between them. Germline CDR1 and CDR2: LNHDA and SQIVND (reference sequence).

The V call is TRBV6-7, the J call TRBJ1-5; 7 bases are a match to TRBD1. TRBV6-7 is marked as an open reading frame, function uncertain. V gave up 4 bases and J gave up 7 bases; unmatched junction bases: 4. CDR3 size: 13 residues. This CDR3 is CASSCHRGQPQHF. The CDR3 DNA reads TGTGCCAGCAGTTGCCACAGGGGACAGCCCCAGCATTTT.

CDR3 amino acids: CASSAVDRGTDTQYF. CDR3 DNA: TGTGCCAGCAGCGCCGTGGACAGGGGAACAGATACGCAGTATTTT. The V call is TRBV7-8, the J call TRBJ2-3; TRBD1 matches at 9 bases. Trimming cost V 5 bases and J 3 bases; bases outside gene matches: 6. Germline V CDR1 and CDR2: SGHVS, FQNEAQ. The CDR3 totals 15 residues.

The gene calls are TRBV4-1 and TRBJ1-2; D might be TRBD1 (5 bases). The CDR3 runs to 16 residues. Trimming took 0 bases from V and 3 from J, leaving 14 bases between them. Looked up from germline, CDR1 is MGHRA and CDR2 is YSYEKL. CDR3 sequence (DNA): TGCGCCAGCAGCCAAGACATGTCAGGGTCCTACTATGGCTACACCTTC. Protein product: CASSQDMSGSYYGYTF.

The chain couples TRBV6-5 to TRBJ1-2; D unclear. The CDR3 totals 15 residues. Germline V gene sequence: CDR1 MNHEY, CDR2 SVGAGI. Trimming shortened V by 7 bases and J by 6 bases, and 21 bases separated the two germline ends. CDR3 residues: CASKITDYLPNGYTF. The CDR3 coding sequence is TGTGCCAGCAAAATTACAGATTACCTTCCAAATGGCTACACCTTC.

The rearrangement uses TRBV5-1 and TRBJ2-6; 7 bases fit TRBD1. CDR1 is SGHRS and CDR2 is YFSETQ in the germline V gene. The CDR3 contains 15 residues. V shed 2 bases, J shed 4 bases, and the junction held 3 bases outside the gene matches. CDR3 loop: CASSFTGVGANVLTF. The CDR3 coding sequence is TGCGCCAGCAGCTTCACAGGGGTCGGGGCCAACGTCCTGACTTTC. The whole variable domain, remainder taken from reference TRBV5-1 and TRBJ2-6, is KAGVTQTPRYLIKTRGQQVTLSCSPISGHRSVSWYQQTPGQGLQFLFEYFSETQRNKGNFPGRFSGRQFSNSRSEMNVSTLELGDSALYLCASSFTGVGANVLTFGAGSRLTVL.